This TCR beta chain emerged from a study of T cell responses to AZD1222 COVID-19 vaccine. As to this clone: Antigen: not known.

Assay used: immunoSEQ multiplex PCR; TCRdb lists only in-frame clones, some missing. This sample carries approximately 120,000 clones, about 85% of them seen once, and the ten largest clones take roughly 4%. From germline, CDR1 is MNHEY and CDR2 SVGAGI. V shed 6 bases and J 4 bases; nucleotides not matched to a gene: 6. The CDR3 has 14 amino acids. Study-wide findings and caveats: A rise in Spike-specific TCR breadth and depth followed two AZD1222 doses. Vaccine-associated CD4 TCRs ranged over spike, dominating at 160-218 and 743-854.

The chain carries TRBV6-5 and TRBJ1-5; TRBD1 matches 7 bases. The clonotype was recovered from an adult in good health. This sample comprised peripheral blood, obtained on day 0 of AZD1222 vaccination. CDR3: CASSKQGWNQPQHF. CDR3 nucleotide sequence: TGTGCCAGCAGCAAACAGGGGTGGAATCAGCCCCAGCATTTT.